Each of the 32 T cell receptor beta chains below was sequenced from the same sample in a study of T cells in Graves' hyperthyroidism and ophthalmopathy. There were TCR beta CDR3 regions amplified from RNA transcripts. The HTBI primer set served for first-round RT-PCR of the TCR CDR3. MiXCR, applied by TCRdb to the multiplex PCR reads, yields one record per CDR3 protein. The sample includes roughly 380,000 distinct CDR3 sequences, around an eighth of them seen just once. Sequenced sample: blood. All receptors derive from a man aged 25 to 40 with Graves' hyperthyroidism that later progressed to Graves' ophthalmopathy.

J is TRBJ2-2 and V is TRBV3-1; possibly TRBD1 for D (6 bases). V lost 1 base and J 1 base, leaving 10 bases between the germline ends. The germline V gene encodes CDR1 LGHDT and CDR2 YNNKEL (reference sequence). The CDR3 runs to 16 residues. CDR3 protein: CASSQVWGQNTGELFF. For the CDR3, the DNA is TGTGCCAGCAGCCAAGTATGGGGACAGAACACCGGGGAGCTGTTTTTT. The whole variable domain, remainder taken from reference TRBV3-1 and TRBJ2-2, is DTAVSQTPKYLVTQMGNDKSIKCEQNLGHDTMYWYKQDSKKFLKIMFSYNNKELIINETVPNRFSPKSPDKAHLNLHINSLELGDSAVYFCASSQVWGQNTGELFFGEGSRLTVL.

The rearrangement links TRBV29-1 to TRBJ1-2; D gene unclear. Trimming stripped 4 bases from V and 4 bases from J, with 7 bases between. From germline, CDR1 is SQVTM and CDR2 ANQGSEA. This CDR3 region has 11 residues. DNA of the CDR3: TGCAGCGTTGGGGGTCTCTATGGCTACACCTTC. Protein sequence: CSVGGLYGYTF.

The gene calls are TRBV29-1 and TRBJ1-1, with 9 bases matching TRBD1. CDR3 length: 14 residues. J was trimmed by 2 bases and V by 8 bases; bases with no gene match: 9. The germline V gene has CDR1 SQVTM and CDR2 ANQGSEA. CDR3 protein: CSCTRTGENTEAFF. The CDR3 DNA follows: TGCAGCTGCACCCGGACAGGGGAAAACACTGAAGCTTTCTTT.

This clonotype was seen repeatedly, ten times or more. This chain connects TRBV5-1 to TRBJ2-3; 9 nucleotides match TRBD1. CDR3 length: 16 amino acids. CDR1 is SGHRS, CDR2 YFSETQ, per germline. The V gene end was trimmed by 4 bases and the J gene end by 5 bases; junction bases not matched to a gene: 11. This chain's CDR3 is CASSPLWDRDGDTQYF. The CDR3 DNA reads as TGCGCCAGCAGCCCTCTTTGGGACAGGGATGGAGATACGCAGTATTTT.

The rearrangement links TRBV3-1 to TRBJ2-1, with 9 bases that match TRBD2. Losses at the gene ends were 3 bases for V and 9 bases for J; bases not matched to a gene: 9. Germline-derived CDR1 and CDR2 are LGHDT and YNNKEL (reference sequence). This CDR3 is 15 amino acids long. This CDR3 reads CASSQLSSGAAEQFF. The CDR3 nucleotides are TGTGCCAGCAGCCAGCTATCTAGCGGGGCTGCTGAGCAGTTCTTC.

Many counts were recorded for this clonotype. The rearrangement joins TRBV27 to TRBJ1-2; no definite D call. CDR3 length equals 11 residues. V gave up 2 bases and J gave up 4 bases, with 2 bases separating them. Germline CDR1 MNHEY, CDR2 SMNVEV (reference sequence). The CDR3 DNA is TGTGCCAGCAGTTTACGCTATGGCTACACCTTC. It yields the protein CASSLRYGYTF.

In its sample, this clonotype was seen many times. The chain couples TRBV11-3 to TRBJ2-3; D not resolved. Per the germline V gene, CDR1 is SGHNT and CDR2 is YENEEA. The CDR3 sequence is 14 residues long. V shed 2 bases and J shed 1 base, with 7 bases lying between them. The CDR3, as DNA: TGTGCCAGCAGCTTATATGGGGGCACAGATACGCAGTATTTT. Its protein product is CASSLYGGTDTQYF.

This clonotype was counted many times. The CDR3, as DNA: TGTGCCAGCAGCTCCAAACCGGGACAGGGGAACATTCAGTACTTC. Amino acid sequence: CASSSKPGQGNIQYF. The chain links TRBV7-9 to TRBJ2-4, with TRBD1 matching 10 bases. This CDR3 spans 15 amino acids. J was trimmed by 7 bases and V by 4 bases; bases with no gene match: 7. Looked up from germline, CDR1 is SEHNR and CDR2 is FQNEAQ (reference sequence). Drawing the rest from reference TRBV7-9 and TRBJ2-4, the complete variable domain is DTGVSQNPRHKITKRGQNVTFRCDPISEHNRLYWYRQTLGQGPEFLTYFQNEAQLEKSRLLSDRFSAERPKGSFSTLEIQRTEQGDSAMYLCASSSKPGQGNIQYFGAGTRLSVL.

The chain carries TRBV2 and TRBJ2-7; D not certain. V was shortened by 7 bases and J by 2 bases, with 12 bases between the two germline ends. CDR3 size: 13 residues. The germline CDR1 and CDR2 sequences are SNHLY and FYNNEI. The chain's CDR3 is CASIEYRAYEQYF. The CDR3 DNA sequence: TGTGCCAGCATCGAGTACCGAGCCTACGAGCAGTACTTC.

This chain links TRBV10-3 with TRBJ1-4, with 9 bases that match TRBD1. V shed 3 bases and J 5 bases; nucleotides not matched to a gene: 10. The CDR3 length is 17 residues. The germline V gene encodes CDR1 ENHRY and CDR2 SYGVKD. The CDR3 protein is CAISDKDRGDQNEKLFF. DNA for the CDR3: TGTGCCATCAGTGATAAGGACAGGGGCGATCAAAATGAAAAACTGTTTTTT.

This clonotype has a handful of counts. The chain couples TRBV5-1 to TRBJ2-2; 10 nucleotides match TRBD2. The length of the CDR3 is 19 residues. The junction had 9 bases not matched to a gene; V was cut back by 1 base and J by 0 bases. From germline, CDR1 is SGHRS and CDR2 YFSETQ. CDR3: CASSLRASGGNSNTGELFF. CDR3 nucleotide sequence: TGCGCCAGCAGCTTGAGGGCTAGCGGGGGAAACTCGAACACCGGGGAGCTGTTTTTT.

As regards this clonotype: A read error is possible here, since a much larger clone lies one base away. The V and J genes are TRBV7-9 and TRBJ1-2; D remains ambiguous. The CDR3 runs to 14 residues. Germline-derived CDR1 and CDR2 are SEHNR and FQNEAQ (reference sequence). Deletions cut 2 bases from V and 8 bases from J, with 15 bases between. CDR3 sequence (DNA): TGTGCCAGCAGCTTATCTGACGGGGTCGGGGGCTACACCTTC. This codes for CASSLSDGVGGYTF.

In the case of this clonotype: Given a much more abundant clone one base away, this may be a read error. This sequence joins TRBV12-3 or TRBV12-4 and TRBJ2-7; no reliable D call. The CDR3 spans 10 residues. Trimming pared 6 bases from V and 3 bases from J, leaving 3 bases between. The CDR3: CASSNYEQYF. The DNA for the CDR3 is TGTGCCAGCAGCAACTACGAGCAGTACTTC.

This clonotype was counted ten times or more. The chain uses TRBV12-3 or TRBV12-4 and TRBJ1-5; D may be TRBD1 (6 bases). Trimming took 6 bases from V and 3 from J, leaving 15 bases between them. The CDR3 length is 15 residues. CDR3 loop: CASSPGGGDNQPQHF. The CDR3, as DNA: TGTGCCAGCAGCCCCGGGGGGGGCGACAATCAGCCCCAGCATTTT.

The genes are TRBV9 and TRBJ1-5; D perhaps matches TRBD1 (5 bases). The germline V gene has CDR1 SGDLS and CDR2 YYNGEE. The V end was cut by 4 bases, the J end by 6 bases, with 17 bases between. This CDR3 contains 15 residues. CDR3 DNA sequence: TGTGCCAGCAGCCCAGACAGTCTCGGTAGTCAGCCCCAGCATTTT. Its protein is CASSPDSLGSQPQHF.

This clonotype has ten or more counts. This chain uses TRBV11-2 with TRBJ2-3; D uncertain. Germline CDR1 and CDR2: SGHAT and FQNNGV. Trimming removed 5 bases at V and 1 base at J, with 13 bases between. This CDR3 contains 15 residues. CDR3 residues: CASSDPMRRTDTQYF. Here the CDR3 DNA reads TGTGCCAGCAGCGACCCCATGCGACGCACAGATACGCAGTATTTT.

This clonotype appeared many times. The gene calls are TRBV5-5 and TRBJ2-7, with TRBD1 identical over 8 bases. Germline-derived CDR1 and CDR2 are SGHKS and YYEKEE (reference sequence). With V trimmed by 0 bases and J by 4 bases, 6 bases remained unmatched. The CDR3 length is 15 residues. The CDR3 loop is CASSLEAGGAYEQYF. CDR3 nucleotide sequence: TGTGCCAGCAGCTTGGAGGCAGGGGGCGCATACGAGCAGTACTTC.

The chain is built from TRBV4-2 and TRBJ2-6, with no clear D. Germline V lookup: CDR1 LGHNA, CDR2 YNFKEQ. Trimming took 5 bases from V and 2 from J, leaving 7 bases between them. CDR3 length: 14 amino acids. The CDR3 DNA reads as TGTGCCAGCAGCAACCCGGCTGGGGCCAACGTCCTGACTTTC. Translated, it gives CASSNPAGANVLTF.

This chain links TRBV20-1 with TRBJ1-2; D is unclear. CDR1 is DFQATT, CDR2 SNEGSKA, per germline (reference sequence). The V gene lost 6 bases and the J gene lost 4 bases, with 6 bases spanning the gap. The CDR3 contains 10 residues. The CDR3 loop is CSAISYGYTF. Here the CDR3 DNA reads TGCAGTGCCATCAGCTATGGCTACACCTTC.

In its sample, this clonotype was seen many times. This rearrangement joins TRBV6-5 to TRBJ1-4; no definite D call. This CDR3 comprises 13 residues. Trimming removed 2 bases at V and 5 bases at J, with 6 bases between. Germline V gives CDR1 MNHEY, CDR2 SVGAGI. In nucleotides, the CDR3 is TGTGCCAGCAGTTACAACAGAAATGAAAAACTGTTTTTT. Its protein product is CASSYNRNEKLFF.

The sample holds a few counts of this clonotype. This chain uses TRBV28 with TRBJ1-1; a possible D gene is TRBD1 (5 bases). Germline V gene lookup returns CDR1 MDHEN and CDR2 SYDVKM. Deletions cut 11 bases from V and 1 base from J, with 11 bases between. CDR3 size: 12 residues. The CDR3 reads CAGSGQNTEAFF. CDR3 nucleotides: TGTGCCGGGTCCGGACAGAACACTGAAGCTTTCTTT.

This clonotype was picked up many times. The rearrangement joins TRBV2 to TRBJ2-1; perhaps D is TRBD1 or TRBD2 (6 bases each). CDR1 is SNHLY, CDR2 FYNNEI, per germline. The V end was cut by 3 bases, the J end by 2 bases, with 11 bases between. This CDR3 comprises 15 residues. DNA of the CDR3: TGTGCCAGCAGTGAGAACAGGGAGGCCTACAATGAGCAGTTCTTC. As protein: CASSENREAYNEQFF.

This clonotype was seen many times. The chain is built from TRBV7-9 and TRBJ2-5, with D possibly TRBD1 on 6 matching bases. Germline lookup yields CDR1 SEHNR and CDR2 FQNEAQ (reference sequence). The CDR3 contains 15 residues. V was clipped by 6 bases and J by 1 base, with 15 bases between them. The CDR3: CASREVGARQETQYF. The CDR3, as DNA: TGTGCCAGCAGAGAGGTGGGGGCCCGCCAAGAGACCCAGTACTTC.

The chain has TRBV20-1 and TRBJ1-1; D perhaps matches TRBD1 (6 bases). Germline V gives CDR1 DFQATT, CDR2 SNEGSKA (reference sequence). V was trimmed by 3 bases and J by 2 bases, leaving 13 bases between them. There are 14 residues in the CDR3. The CDR3 DNA sequence: TGCAGTGCTAGGGACAGAGTAACAAACACTGAAGCTTTCTTT. This encodes CSARDRVTNTEAFF.

This clonotype was recorded many times. The chain joins TRBV6-5 to TRBJ1-2; D remains ambiguous. The CDR3 is 13 residues long. Trimming removed 2 bases from V and 4 bases from J, with 8 bases in between. Germline-derived CDR1 and CDR2 are MNHEY and SVGAGI. CDR3 amino acids: CASSYGELYGYTF. The CDR3 nucleotides read TGTGCCAGCAGTTACGGTGAACTCTATGGCTACACCTTC.

This clonotype was recorded a few times. The chain joins TRBV12-3 or TRBV12-4 to TRBJ1-4; D is ambiguous. The V end was cut by 3 bases, the J end by 5 bases, with 4 bases between. The CDR3 length is 12 residues. The chain's CDR3 is CASSFKNEKLFF. The CDR3 nucleotides are TGTGCCAGCAGTTTTAAGAATGAAAAACTGTTTTTT.

This clonotype was recorded at least ten times. The rearrangement links TRBV5-1 to TRBJ1-1; 8 positions match TRBD1. Germline CDR1 is SGHRS and CDR2 is YFSETQ. This CDR3 has 15 amino acids. V shed 4 bases and J 1 base; nucleotides not matched to a gene: 6. CDR3 coding DNA: TGCGCCAGCAGCGCCTGGACAGGGCGGAACACTGAAGCTTTCTTT. Residues: CASSAWTGRNTEAFF.

The rearrangement uses TRBV19 and TRBJ1-6; tentative D call: TRBD1 (5 bases). Between the trimmed V and J ends, which lost 5 bases and 8 bases, there was a span of 19 bases. CDR3 size: 16 residues. Germline CDR1 is LNHDA and CDR2 is SQIVND (reference sequence). CDR3 sequence: CASSPKRDYYDSPLHF. The CDR3 coding sequence is TGTGCCAGTAGTCCGAAACGGGACTACTACGATTCACCCCTCCACTTT.

This clonotype came up a few times. The CDR3 spells CASSLEWGGTGELFF. The CDR3 nucleotides are TGCGCCAGCAGCTTGGAGTGGGGAGGCACCGGGGAGCTGTTTTTT. The V call is TRBV5-1, the J call TRBJ2-2; tentatively, D is TRBD2 (6 bases). V lost 0 bases to trimming and J lost 4 bases, with 10 bases between them. The germline V gene encodes CDR1 SGHRS and CDR2 YFSETQ. The length of the CDR3 is 15 residues.

V is TRBV6-5 and J is TRBJ1-5, with D possibly TRBD1 on 5 matching bases. This CDR3 is 15 amino acids long. Per the germline V gene, CDR1 is MNHEY and CDR2 is SVGAGI. Deletions cut 0 bases from V and 7 bases from J, with 13 bases between. CDR3 protein: CASSYSGGGSQPQHF. The CDR3 DNA reads as TGTGCCAGCAGTTACTCGGGGGGGGGTTCCCAGCCCCAGCATTTT.

In this sample, this clonotype turned up a few times. One base away lies a much larger clone, so this may be a sequencing read error. The chain carries TRBV6-2 or TRBV6-3 and TRBJ2-1; D might be TRBD1 (6 bases). V was pared by 7 bases and J by 7 bases, with 23 bases between. The CDR3 spans 16 residues. Germline V gives CDR1 MNHEY, CDR2 SVGEGT. CDR3 sequence: CASIPGWAGVENEQFF. CDR3 DNA sequence: TGTGCCAGCATTCCCGGTTGGGCAGGGGTCGAGAATGAGCAGTTCTTC.

This clonotype was detected ten times or more. The chain carries TRBV12-3 or TRBV12-4 and TRBJ2-7; D tentatively fits TRBD1 or TRBD2 (5 bases each). The CDR3 covers 14 residues. V lost 5 bases, J lost 1 base, and 12 bases lay in between. The CDR3: CASSQTEGSYEQYF. CDR3 DNA sequence: TGTGCCAGCAGTCAGACTGAGGGGTCCTACGAGCAGTACTTC.